This TCR beta chain was identified in a study of blood T cell repertoires in COVID-19. The wider study: PBMCs, B-cell-depleted T cells, or T cells were the source of the cDNA or gDNA that made up the material.

Unmatched junction bases numbered 3, after V lost 10 bases and J lost 4 bases. The CDR3 runs to 12 residues. Some clones are missing from TCRdb's copy, which holds only in-frame ones; the method was immunoSEQ multiplex PCR. The table lists about 350,000 clones, about nine tenths of them singletons. Sequenced: peripheral blood. The clonotype comes from an older woman with COVID-19, enrolled during active disease. This rearrangement joins TRBV12-3 or TRBV12-4 to TRBJ1-1, with 10 nucleotides matching TRBD1. The CDR3 DNA is TGTGCCACAAGACAGGGGGCCACTGAAGCTTTCTTT. This codes for CATRQGATEAFF.